The entry that follows covers one TCR beta chain sequence. This specimen comes from a study of blood T cell repertoires in COVID-19. The wider study: Samples representing acute and convalescent COVID-19 were sourced from the United States, Italy and Spain.

Original data processing: Estimates of nucleated cell counts were drawn from the amplification of reference gene primers. TCRdb's table, derived via immunoSEQ multiplex PCR, lists solely in-frame clones and lacks some. V and J calls plus clone size are reproduced from that table; the DNA served to infer D and trimming. The table shows around 260,000 clones, with about 88% occurring only once. The sequencing sample was made of peripheral blood. The TCR was taken from a young man with active or convalescent COVID-19.

This CDR3 is CASSSQGTTEAFF. As DNA, the CDR3 is TGTGCCAGCAGTTCACAGGGTACGACTGAAGCTTTCTTT. The J gene is TRBJ1-1, the V gene TRBV6-2 or TRBV6-3; D is possibly TRBD1 (6 bases). The CDR3 totals 13 residues. V was cut by 4 bases and J by 5 bases, with 11 bases left in between. Germline V gene sequence: CDR1 MNHEY, CDR2 SVGEGT.